The 29 T cell receptor beta chains in this list originate from one sample, sequenced in a study of cytomegalovirus exposure and HLA in healthy donors. PCR was performed using 60 Vbeta and 13 Jbeta primers. Generated by immunoSEQ multiplex PCR, the TCRdb table keeps only in-frame clones and is missing some. The sample holds about 92,000 clones, around 85% seen once. The specimen was PBMCs. The receptor source for this set is a girl aged 2 to 9 in good health and CMV-seropositive.

The chain joins TRBV27 to TRBJ2-1; TRBD1 matches 9 bases. This CDR3 is 13 amino acids long. CDR1 and CDR2 from the germline V gene are MNHEY and SMNVEV (reference sequence). With V trimmed by 4 bases and J by 10 bases, 5 bases remained unmatched. The CDR3 protein is CASSYRGLGEQFF. The CDR3 DNA follows: TGTGCCAGCAGTTACAGGGGGCTGGGAGAGCAGTTCTTC.

The rearrangement links TRBV27 to TRBJ1-2, with D perhaps matching TRBD1 (5 bases). The CDR3 consists of 15 residues. The germline V gene encodes CDR1 MNHEY and CDR2 SMNVEV (reference sequence). With 3 bases removed from V and 8 bases from J, the gap between germline ends came to 19 bases. The CDR3, as DNA: TGTGCCAGCAGTTTTCGGTTGTCGGCAGGGCGGGGCTACACCTTC. This translates into CASSFRLSAGRGYTF.

This sequence joins TRBV29-1 and TRBJ1-1, with a possible D match to TRBD1 (6 bases). This CDR3 comprises 12 residues. Germline CDR1 and CDR2: SQVTM and ANQGSEA. V was shortened by 8 bases and J by 6 bases, with 16 bases between the two germline ends. The CDR3 DNA follows: TGCAGCACAGGACAGTTCAACGCTGAAGCTTTCTTT. This gives the protein CSTGQFNAEAFF.

This chain links TRBV6-5 with TRBJ1-2; D unclear. This CDR3 is built from 13 residues. The V end lost 9 bases, the J end lost 8 bases, and 19 bases lay between the germline ends. Per the germline V gene, CDR1 is MNHEY and CDR2 is SVGAGI. CDR3 loop: CASRDRAGYGYTF. CDR3 sequence (DNA): TGTGCCAGTCGAGATAGAGCGGGTTACGGCTACACCTTC.

CDR3: CSVEDPRVGNEQFF. In nucleotides, the CDR3 is TGCAGCGTTGAAGATCCCAGGGTGGGCAATGAGCAGTTCTTC. The chain uses TRBV29-1 and TRBJ2-1, with D possibly being TRBD1 (5 bases). There are 14 residues in the CDR3. Germline V gene lookup returns CDR1 SQVTM and CDR2 ANQGSEA. Trimming left V 0 bases short and J 6 bases short, with 12 bases between.

The chain joins TRBV27 to TRBJ2-3; TRBD2 agrees at 7 bases. Unmatched junction bases numbered 12, after V lost 4 bases and J lost 2 bases. Germline V gives CDR1 MNHEY, CDR2 SMNVEV (reference sequence). The CDR3 length is 17 residues. The CDR3 region is CASSYGGSGVNTDTQYF. CDR3 bases: TGTGCCAGCAGTTACGGGGGGAGCGGGGTCAACACAGATACGCAGTATTTT.

The chain carries TRBV29-1 and TRBJ1-2; TRBD1 agrees at 10 bases. V lost 0 bases and J lost 2; bases outside the gene matches: 15. Looked up from germline, CDR1 is SQVTM and CDR2 is ANQGSEA. The CDR3 loop spans 19 amino acids. The CDR3 here is CSVEDHDRGRVRVNYGYTF. The CDR3 region has the DNA TGCAGCGTTGAAGATCACGACAGGGGGCGCGTCCGGGTAAACTATGGCTACACCTTC.

Only one count was recorded for this clone. The rearrangement joins TRBV13 to TRBJ2-7; 12 bases are shared with TRBD2. Germline-derived CDR1 and CDR2 are PRHDT and FYEKMQ (reference sequence). The CDR3 is 16 amino acids. Trimming at V came to 5 bases and at J to 4 bases, leaving 9 bases not matched to a gene. CDR3 residues: CASSPTSGRIQYEQYF. CDR3 nucleotides: TGTGCCAGCAGCCCGACTAGCGGGAGAATTCAGTACGAGCAGTACTTC.

This chain joins TRBV5-1 and TRBJ2-7; possible D gene TRBD2, 6 bases. Per germline, CDR1 SGHRS and CDR2 YFSETQ. V lost 4 bases to trimming and J lost 0 bases, with 23 bases between them. CDR3 size: 18 residues. CDR3 sequence (DNA): TGCGCCAGCAGCGAGACGGGTAAAGCCGCGGGGCGCTCCTACGAGCAGTACTTC. This sequence encodes CASSETGKAAGRSYEQYF.

The V gene is TRBV4-1, the J gene TRBJ2-6; D gene ambiguous. Looked up from germline, CDR1 is MGHRA and CDR2 is YSYEKL. Trimming left V 1 base short and J 2 bases short, with 6 bases between. The CDR3 extends over 15 amino acids. Here the CDR3 reads CASSQVFTGANVLTF. The DNA for the CDR3 is TGCGCCAGCAGCCAAGTTTTTACTGGGGCCAACGTCCTGACTTTC.

V is TRBV18 and J is TRBJ2-7, with a tentative D call TRBD1 (6 bases). The CDR3 is 15 amino acids. The V end lost 1 base, the J end lost 4 bases, and 14 bases lay between the germline ends. Germline V gives CDR1 KGHSH, CDR2 LQKENI. Here the CDR3 reads CASSPLARGAYEQYF. Written as DNA, the CDR3 is TGTGCCAGCTCACCACTCGCCAGGGGAGCATACGAGCAGTACTTC.

The chain links TRBV14 to TRBJ1-2, with TRBD1 matching over 9 bases. The ends lost 6 bases at V and 5 bases at J; junction bases unmatched: 10. This CDR3 is built from 15 residues. CDR1 is SGHDN and CDR2 is FVKESK in the germline V gene. CDR3 protein: CASRNPRTGEYGYTF. The CDR3, as DNA: TGTGCCAGCAGGAACCCCCGGACAGGGGAGTATGGCTACACCTTC.

This chain uses TRBV10-2 with TRBJ2-1; the D gene is possibly TRBD1 (6 bases). CDR1 is WSHSY, CDR2 SAAADI, per germline. Trimming took off 4 bases at V and 10 bases at J, with 14 bases between the two ends. The CDR3 length is 13 residues. The CDR3 loop reads CASSAGDSREQFF. CDR3 nucleotides: TGCGCCAGCAGTGCAGGGGATAGCAGGGAGCAGTTCTTC.

In this sample, this clone turned up a few times. This rearrangement joins TRBV2 to TRBJ2-7; D is possibly TRBD2 (7 bases). Germline V lookup: CDR1 SNHLY, CDR2 FYNNEI. V gave up 0 bases and J gave up 7 bases, with 16 bases separating them. The CDR3 spans 15 residues. CDR3 protein: CASSEADAGAREQYF. The CDR3 region has the DNA TGTGCCAGCAGTGAAGCGGACGCGGGGGCGAGGGAGCAGTACTTC.

CDR3 in amino acids: CASSQPGQGPYEQYF. CDR3 in DNA: TGTGCCAGCAGTCAGCCGGGACAGGGACCGTACGAGCAGTACTTC. The chain has TRBV28 and TRBJ2-7, with 9 bases fitting TRBD1. The CDR3 runs 15 residues. Germline V gene sequence: CDR1 MDHEN, CDR2 SYDVKM. The J segment lost 4 bases and the V segment lost 5 bases, leaving 9 bases of the junction unmatched.

The rearrangement uses TRBV10-1 and TRBJ1-1; the D is unclear. The ends were cut back, 2 bases at V and 1 base at J, with 5 bases in the middle. The CDR3 runs to 13 residues. Germline CDR1 is WNHNN and CDR2 is SYGVQD (reference sequence). CDR3 sequence reads: CASSELPNTEAFF. CDR3 DNA sequence: TGCGCCAGCAGTGAGCTCCCGAACACTGAAGCTTTCTTT.

The rearrangement uses TRBV7-2 and TRBJ2-1; 9 bases match TRBD1. Looked up from germline, CDR1 is SGHTA and CDR2 is FQGNSA. This CDR3 comprises 15 residues. The trim removed 5 bases at V and 7 bases at J, leaving 9 bases unmatched. CDR3 in amino acids: CASSPLGQGSNEQFF. CDR3 DNA sequence: TGTGCCAGCAGCCCTTTGGGACAGGGTTCAAATGAGCAGTTCTTC.

This clone has only one observation. The chain employs TRBV2 and TRBJ1-1; a weak D match, TRBD1 (5 bases). Germline lookup yields CDR1 SNHLY and CDR2 FYNNEI. V dropped 4 bases and J dropped 0 bases, with 27 bases sitting between them. CDR3 length equals 20 residues. The CDR3 protein is CASSGGTGKVRRDLNTEAFF. DNA of the CDR3: TGTGCCAGCAGTGGGGGGACTGGGAAAGTGAGGAGGGACTTGAACACTGAAGCTTTCTTT.

The V call is TRBV2, the J call TRBJ1-4; D remains unclear. CDR3 length: 15 amino acids. Germline loops: CDR1 SNHLY, CDR2 FYNNEI. Trimming left V 4 bases short and J 3 bases short, with 12 bases between. The CDR3 reads CASSVGLSPNEKLFF. CDR3 nucleotide sequence: TGTGCCAGCAGTGTCGGACTCTCACCTAATGAAAAACTGTTTTTT.

This clone was counted only a few times. This chain connects TRBV27 to TRBJ2-1, with D tentatively TRBD2 (6 bases). Trimming removed 6 bases from V and 6 bases from J, with 21 bases in between. The germline V gene has CDR1 MNHEY and CDR2 SMNVEV (reference sequence). This CDR3 has 16 residues. The CDR3 DNA is TGTGCCAGCAGCCAAAGTCGGAGGCGGGGAGGCAATGAGCAGTTCTTC. Translation gives CASSQSRRRGGNEQFF.

This clone has a single count. The J gene is TRBJ2-1, the V gene TRBV6-1; 10 bases agree with TRBD1. The ends lost 2 bases at V and 4 bases at J; junction bases unmatched: 5. Looked up from germline, CDR1 is MNHNS and CDR2 is SASEGT. The CDR3 covers 16 residues. DNA for the CDR3: TGTGCCAGCAGTGAATTAAGGGACAGGGGATACAATGAGCAGTTCTTC. It specifies CASSELRDRGYNEQFF.

The CDR3 sequence: CASSLVQYNEQFF. The CDR3 coding sequence is TGCGCCAGCAGCTTGGTTCAGTACAATGAGCAGTTCTTC. V and J are TRBV5-1 and TRBJ2-1, with no clear D. This CDR3 is built from 13 residues. V lost 0 bases to trimming and J lost 4 bases, with 5 bases between them. Germline loops: CDR1 SGHRS, CDR2 YFSETQ.

The chain combines TRBV28 with TRBJ1-3; D gene uncertain. The CDR3 runs 14 residues. Germline CDR1 reads MDHEN; CDR2 reads SYDVKM. Trimming took off 1 base at V and 3 bases at J, with 7 bases between the two ends. The CDR3 sequence is CASSLSPHGNTIYF. The CDR3 nucleotides read TGTGCCAGCAGTTTATCCCCACATGGAAACACCATATATTTT.

The chain uses TRBV7-8 and TRBJ1-1, with a possible D match to TRBD1 (6 bases). CDR3 size: 13 residues. CDR1 is SGHVS, CDR2 FQNEAQ, per germline. Deletions cut 1 base from V and 10 bases from J, with 13 bases between. CDR3 DNA: TGTGCCAGCAGCTTAGTTAGGGGGAAGGGAGCTTTCTTT. Its translation is CASSLVRGKGAFF.

This chain joins TRBV27 and TRBJ1-5, with D possibly TRBD1 on 6 matching bases. V was clipped by 2 bases and J by 2 bases, with 7 bases between them. Per germline, CDR1 MNHEY and CDR2 SMNVEV (reference sequence). CDR3 size: 14 residues. The CDR3 bases are TGTGCCAGCAGTTTACGACAGGGCAATCAGCCCCAGCATTTT. This sequence encodes CASSLRQGNQPQHF.

This clone turned up a few times. This chain connects TRBV10-2 to TRBJ2-2; TRBD1 is a possible D gene (5 bases). Looked up from germline, CDR1 is WSHSY and CDR2 is SAAADI. The ends were cut back, 6 bases at V and 6 bases at J, with 11 bases in the middle. This CDR3 is built from 13 residues. The CDR3 DNA reads TGCGCCAGCAGCAATCTAGGGGCCGGGGAGCTGTTTTTT. It is translated as CASSNLGAGELFF.

V gene TRBV10-2 combines with J gene TRBJ2-3; 9 nucleotides line up with TRBD1. Losses at the gene ends were 4 bases for V and 4 bases for J; bases not matched to a gene: 9. Germline V gene sequence: CDR1 WSHSY, CDR2 SAAADI. This CDR3 contains 16 residues. CDR3 residues: CASSGHRQGGPDTQYF. The CDR3 DNA is TGCGCCAGCAGTGGACACAGACAGGGGGGACCAGATACGCAGTATTTT.

The rearrangement uses TRBV7-9 and TRBJ2-5; D might be TRBD2 (6 bases). The germline V gene has CDR1 SEHNR and CDR2 FQNEAQ (reference sequence). V shed 3 bases and J shed 5 bases, with 19 bases lying between them. The CDR3 is 16 residues long. The CDR3 here is CASSFSSGEWMETQYF. The CDR3 DNA follows: TGTGCCAGCAGCTTCAGTAGCGGCGAGTGGATGGAGACCCAGTACTTC.

The rearrangement uses TRBV28 and TRBJ1-1; perhaps TRBD1 as D (6 bases). The CDR3 contains 13 residues. Germline values: CDR1 MDHEN, CDR2 SYDVKM. The V end was cut by 5 bases, the J end by 5 bases, with 12 bases between. The CDR3 region has the DNA TGTGCCAGCAGTCCTCCCAGGGGTACTGAAGCTTTCTTT. Translation: CASSPPRGTEAFF. Complete variable domain (other parts from reference TRBV28 and TRBJ1-1): DVKVTQSSRYLVKRTGEKVFLECVQDMDHENMFWYRQDPGLGLRLIYFSYDVKMKEKGDIPEGYSVSREKKERFSLILESASTNQTSMYLCASSPPRGTEAFFGQGTRLTVV.